The text below deals with one T cell receptor (beta chain). Authors' data handling: Estimation of nucleated cell counts was performed using reference gene primer amplification. Assay: immunoSEQ multiplex PCR; the TCRdb copy retains only in-frame clones and omits some. V and J calls and clone size come straight from that table; D and trimming were deduced from the DNA. The sample yields 100,000 to 150,000 clones, about 87% seen once. The data stem from a study of blood T cell repertoires in COVID-19. Study as a whole: Sites across the United States, Italy and Spain contributed samples from acute and convalescent COVID-19. The analysed material was cDNA or gDNA that came from T cells, B-cell-depleted T cells, or PBMCs.

Germline lookup yields CDR1 MDHEN and CDR2 SYDVKM. The V and J ends lost 7 bases and 9 bases respectively, with 22 bases between them. The CDR3 runs 16 residues. J is TRBJ1-6 and V is TRBV28; TRBD1 might be the D (6 bases). Sequenced sample: peripheral blood. The source is a woman between 65 and 79 years old with acute or convalescent COVID-19. The chain's CDR3 is CASTDSRQVLGSPLHF. The CDR3 DNA follows: TGTGCCAGCACCGACTCCCGACAGGTTCTAGGTTCACCCCTCCACTTT.